The 19 T cell receptor beta chains presented below share a single source sample, sequenced in a study of T cell clonotyping in hematopoietic cell transplantation. Profiling relied on immunoSEQ multiplex PCR, and the TCRdb table lists in-frame clones only, not all of them. The sample lists roughly 9,300 clones, approximately 80% occurring once. The sequenced sample was PBMCs, obtained at the time of graft-versus-host disease after allogeneic stem cell transplant. The receptors here all came from a male patient aged 55-69 years who had an allogeneic stem cell transplant from an unrelated donor, so the T cells may come from the graft donor. Some clones in this sample may be carry-over from other donors' samples.

V and J are TRBV7-9 and TRBJ1-4; D is unclear. CDR3 length: 14 amino acids. The germline V gene has CDR1 SEHNR and CDR2 FQNEAQ (reference sequence). V lost 5 bases, J lost 4 bases, and 11 bases lay in between. The CDR3 region is CASSPPGINEKLFF. The CDR3 region has the DNA TGTGCCAGCAGCCCCCCTGGAATTAATGAAAAACTGTTTTTT.

This clone was recorded only once. V and J are TRBV4-1 and TRBJ2-6; 8 positions agree with TRBD1. Germline V gene data show CDR1 as MGHRA and CDR2 as YSYEKL. V gave up 1 base and J gave up 4 bases; unmatched junction bases: 6. The CDR3 totals 17 residues. The CDR3 DNA sequence: TGCGCCAGCAGCCAAGTGCAGGGGGCGGGAGGGGCCAACGTCCTGACTTTC. Its protein product is CASSQVQGAGGANVLTF.

The rearrangement joins TRBV27 to TRBJ1-1; a weak D match, TRBD1 (6 bases). CDR1 MNHEY and CDR2 SMNVEV come from the germline V gene (reference sequence). The CDR3 contains 13 residues. The CDR3 sequence: CVASGGPNTEAFF. The CDR3 nucleotides read TGTGTGGCCTCCGGGGGCCCGAACACTGAAGCTTTCTTT.

The J gene is TRBJ2-7, the V gene TRBV6-5, with 7 positions matching TRBD1. V shed 0 bases and J 0 bases; nucleotides not matched to a gene: 5. This CDR3 has 16 residues. Per the germline V gene, CDR1 is MNHEY and CDR2 is SVGAGI. The CDR3 DNA is TGTGCCAGCAGTTACTCGATGGGACAGAGCTCCTACGAGCAGTACTTC. Encoded protein: CASSYSMGQSSYEQYF.

V is TRBV6-6 and J is TRBJ2-7, with 7 bases matching TRBD2. Germline V CDR1 and CDR2: MNHNY, SVGAGI (reference sequence). V was pared by 7 bases and J by 3 bases, with 12 bases of the junction left unmatched. CDR3 length: 15 amino acids. CDR3 residues: CASTPGSGELYEQYF. The CDR3 bases are TGTGCCAGCACGCCGGGAAGCGGGGAGCTCTACGAGCAGTACTTC.

V is TRBV5-6 and J is TRBJ1-2, with 11 bases aligning to TRBD1. The CDR3 totals 16 residues. Trimming took 4 bases from V and 7 from J; bases not matched to a gene: 12. CDR1 is SGHDT, CDR2 YYEEEE, per germline. The CDR3 nucleotides are TGTGCCAGCAGCCCTTATTCCGGGACAGGGGGATTTGGCTACACCTTC. It translates to CASSPYSGTGGFGYTF. Filled out from reference TRBV5-6 and TRBJ1-2, the complete variable domain reads DAGVTQSPTHLIKTRGQQVTLRCSPKSGHDTVSWYQQALGQGPQFIFQYYEEEERQRGNFPDRFSGHQFPNYSSELNVNALLLGDSALYLCASSPYSGTGGFGYTFGSGTRLTVV.

The V call is TRBV7-2, the J call TRBJ2-7, with no clear D. V was shortened by 2 bases and J by 7 bases, with 6 bases between the two germline ends. Germline CDR1 is SGHTA and CDR2 is FQGNSA. The CDR3 sequence is 11 residues long. The CDR3 DNA sequence: TGTGCCAGCAGCTTATACGGGGAGCAGTACTTC. Amino acid sequence: CASSLYGEQYF.

The CDR3 sequence is CASSRYLQLAKNIQYF. The CDR3 region has the DNA TGTGCCAGCAGTCGATACCTCCAACTAGCCAAAAACATTCAGTACTTC. The chain combines TRBV27 with TRBJ2-4; D call uncertain. The germline V gene encodes CDR1 MNHEY and CDR2 SMNVEV (reference sequence). The germline V and J ends were trimmed by 5 bases and 0 bases, with 14 bases remaining between them. CDR3 length: 16 amino acids.

The V call is TRBV5-1, the J call TRBJ1-1; D is perhaps TRBD1 (6 bases). The CDR3 has 15 residues. Germline CDR1 SGHRS, CDR2 YFSETQ. Trimming took 2 bases from V and 2 from J, leaving 13 bases between them. DNA for the CDR3: TGCGCCAGCAGCTTCCAGGACAGCGCAAACACTGAAGCTTTCTTT. This gives the protein CASSFQDSANTEAFF.

The chain joins TRBV2 to TRBJ2-7, with 8 nucleotides matching TRBD2. Looked up from germline, CDR1 is SNHLY and CDR2 is FYNNEI. The CDR3 spans 14 residues. V shed 4 bases, J shed 2 bases, and the junction held 4 bases outside the gene matches. The CDR3 here is CASSVALAAYEQYF. The CDR3 DNA sequence: TGTGCCAGCAGTGTGGCACTAGCGGCCTACGAGCAGTACTTC.

This chain links TRBV6-6 with TRBJ2-7, with 12 bases identical to TRBD1. After removal of 2 bases from V and 2 bases from J, the junction contained 4 bases not matched to a gene. Germline V gene sequence: CDR1 MNHNY, CDR2 SVGAGI (reference sequence). The CDR3 loop spans 16 amino acids. The CDR3 here is CASSYGGQGATYEQYF. CDR3 nucleotides: TGTGCCAGCAGTTACGGGGGACAGGGGGCAACCTACGAGCAGTACTTC.

The rearrangement uses TRBV4-3 and TRBJ1-3, with D uncertain. Germline V lookup: CDR1 LGHNA, CDR2 YSLEER. The V end lost 0 bases, the J end lost 4 bases, and 10 bases lay between the germline ends. The length of the CDR3 is 15 residues. CDR3 nucleotide sequence: TGCGCCAGCAGCCAAGATTCTACATCCGGAAACACCATATATTTT. Protein sequence: CASSQDSTSGNTIYF.

CDR3 sequence reads: CASRPGPGQNNQPQHF. The CDR3 region has the DNA TGTGCCAGCCGCCCCGGGCCGGGACAGAACAATCAGCCCCAGCATTTT. V and J are TRBV2 and TRBJ1-5, with 7 positions matching TRBD1. This CDR3 spans 16 amino acids. Germline V lookup: CDR1 SNHLY, CDR2 FYNNEI. V lost 8 bases to trimming and J lost 3 bases; unmatched junction nucleotides: 13.

This clone appeared a single time. The chain recombines TRBV6-5 with TRBJ1-6; a possible D gene is TRBD1 (6 bases). V was shortened by 5 bases and J by 9 bases, with 11 bases between the two germline ends. Germline CDR1 reads MNHEY; CDR2 reads SVGAGI. The CDR3 extends over 13 amino acids. CDR3 residues: CASSQGQGSPLHF. The CDR3 region has the DNA TGTGCCAGCAGTCAGGGGCAGGGTTCACCCCTCCACTTT.

V gene TRBV28 combines with J gene TRBJ1-2, with TRBD1 matching over 8 bases. The V segment lost 5 bases and the J segment 6 bases; nucleotides outside the gene matches: 14. The CDR3 has 16 residues. Germline V lookup: CDR1 MDHEN, CDR2 SYDVKM. CDR3 DNA: TGTGCCAGCAGTATTATCACCGTGACAGGGGACCATGGCTACACCTTC. This encodes CASSIITVTGDHGYTF.

In this sample, this clone turned up a few times. The gene calls are TRBV7-8 and TRBJ2-7; 9 nucleotides align to TRBD1. Unmatched junction bases numbered 5, after V lost 5 bases and J lost 3 bases. This CDR3 has 14 amino acids. Germline loops: CDR1 SGHVS, CDR2 FQNEAQ. CDR3 in amino acids: CASSGPGQGYEQYF. In nucleotides, the CDR3 is TGTGCCAGCAGCGGCCCGGGACAGGGCTACGAGCAGTACTTC.

The chain is built from TRBV4-3 and TRBJ1-1; 9 bases are a match to TRBD1. Germline values: CDR1 LGHNA, CDR2 YSLEER. The ends lost 0 bases at V and 5 bases at J; junction bases unmatched: 7. The CDR3 extends over 16 amino acids. In DNA, the CDR3 is TGCGCCAGCAGCCAAGACGCGACAGGGGGAAAGACTGAAGCTTTCTTT. This codes for CASSQDATGGKTEAFF.

V gene TRBV29-1 combines with J gene TRBJ1-1; D is unresolved. V lost 4 bases and J 4 bases, leaving 7 bases between the germline ends. This CDR3 is 11 amino acids long. CDR1 is SQVTM, CDR2 ANQGSEA, per germline. CDR3: CSVARSTEAFF. As DNA, the CDR3 is TGCAGCGTTGCAAGGTCCACTGAAGCTTTCTTT.

The chain recombines TRBV29-1 with TRBJ1-4, with 8 nucleotides matching TRBD1. From germline, CDR1 is SQVTM and CDR2 ANQGSEA. The CDR3 runs to 13 residues. Trimming removed 6 bases from V and 4 bases from J; junction bases left unmatched: 4. CDR3 bases: TGCAGCGTGGGGACAGGTGGTAATGAAAAACTGTTTTTT. This codes for CSVGTGGNEKLFF.